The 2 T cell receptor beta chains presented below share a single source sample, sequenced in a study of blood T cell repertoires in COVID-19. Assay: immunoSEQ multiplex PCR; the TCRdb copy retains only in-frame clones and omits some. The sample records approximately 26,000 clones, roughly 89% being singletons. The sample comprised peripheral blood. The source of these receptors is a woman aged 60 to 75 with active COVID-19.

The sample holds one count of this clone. The CDR3 sequence is CASSGLAGGFNEQFF. The CDR3 bases are TGTGCCAGCAGCGGACTAGCGGGAGGATTCAATGAGCAGTTCTTC. V and J are TRBV11-2 and TRBJ2-1, with 14 bases fitting TRBD2. With 5 bases clipped from V and 6 bases from J, the junction kept 3 bases outside the gene matches. Germline-derived CDR1 and CDR2 are SGHAT and FQNNGV. The CDR3 loop spans 15 amino acids.

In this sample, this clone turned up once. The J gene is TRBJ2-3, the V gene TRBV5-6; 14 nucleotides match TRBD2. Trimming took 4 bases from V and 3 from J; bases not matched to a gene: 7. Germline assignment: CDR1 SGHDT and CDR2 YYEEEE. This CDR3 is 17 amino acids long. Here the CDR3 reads CASSPDGLAGGTDTQYF. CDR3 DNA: TGTGCCAGCAGCCCCGACGGACTAGCGGGAGGAACAGATACGCAGTATTTT.